The 7 T cell receptor beta chains reported below all come from one sample, sequenced in a study of cytomegalovirus exposure and HLA in healthy donors. PCR involved 60 Vbeta and 13 Jbeta primers. Repertoires were generated with immunoSEQ multiplex PCR, while TCRdb's copy carries only in-frame clones and drops some. The sample has approximately 100,000 clones, roughly 80% seen once; the top ten hold about 4%. Sequenced sample: PBMCs. The receptor source for this set is a man between 40 and 49 years old in good health and CMV-seronegative.

The V call is TRBV9, the J call TRBJ1-3; maybe TRBD1 (5 bases). This CDR3 is 16 amino acids long. In germline, CDR1 is SGDLS, CDR2 YYNGEE. The V and J ends lost 2 bases and 2 bases respectively, with 14 bases between them. The CDR3 DNA follows: TGTGCCAGCAGCGTTTTCGTTGGGGGGGCTGGAAACACCATATATTTT. Protein product: CASSVFVGGAGNTIYF. Looking up the rest from reference TRBV9 and TRBJ1-3 gives the full variable domain: DSGVTQTPKHLITATGQRVTLRCSPRSGDLSVYWYQQSLDQGLQFLIQYYNGEERAKGNILERFSAQQFPDLHSELNLSSLELGDSALYFCASSVFVGGAGNTIYFGEGSWLTVV.

The sample holds a few counts of this clone. V gene TRBV6-1 combines with J gene TRBJ2-5; perhaps TRBD1 as D (7 bases). Trimming took off 1 base at V and 2 bases at J, with 11 bases between the two ends. The CDR3 spans 15 residues. CDR1 and CDR2 (germline): MNHNS, SASEGT. The CDR3 region is CASSEGSGGQETQYF. The CDR3, as DNA: TGTGCCAGCAGTGAAGGATCAGGGGGGCAAGAGACCCAGTACTTC.

The chain recombines TRBV7-9 with TRBJ2-1, with 7 bases lining up with TRBD1. After removal of 5 bases from V and 1 base from J, the junction contained 8 bases not matched to a gene. The CDR3 has 16 residues. Germline lookup yields CDR1 SEHNR and CDR2 FQNEAQ (reference sequence). This CDR3 reads CASSPHSRGSYNEQFF. The DNA of the CDR3 is TGTGCCAGCAGCCCCCATAGCAGGGGGTCCTACAATGAGCAGTTCTTC.

The V call is TRBV5-1, the J call TRBJ2-1, with TRBD1 identical over 8 bases. The CDR3 has 15 residues. The germline gives CDR1 SGHRS, CDR2 YFSETQ. With V trimmed by 2 bases and J by 1 base, 2 bases remained unmatched. DNA of the CDR3: TGCGCCAGCAGCTTACAGGGGGAATCCTACAATGAGCAGTTCTTC. Translation gives CASSLQGESYNEQFF.

This clone occurred a few times. The V and J genes are TRBV27 and TRBJ2-6; 10 nucleotides match TRBD1. The V and J ends lost 3 bases and 1 base, in that order; junction bases with no gene match: 3. The CDR3 has 17 residues. CDR1 is MNHEY and CDR2 is SMNVEV in the germline V gene (reference sequence). This CDR3 is CASSLGQGRSGANVLTF. The CDR3 DNA reads as TGTGCCAGCAGTTTGGGACAGGGGAGATCTGGGGCCAACGTCCTGACTTTC.

This chain uses TRBV2 with TRBJ1-1, with D unresolved. There are 13 residues in the CDR3. V lost 2 bases, J lost 11 bases, and 15 bases lay in between. In germline, CDR1 is SNHLY, CDR2 FYNNEI. CDR3 in DNA: TGTGCCAGCAGTGAATCCCGTACTCCGGGGGCTTTCTTT. Translation gives CASSESRTPGAFF. The whole variable domain, filled in from reference TRBV2 and TRBJ1-1, reads EPEVTQTPSHQVTQMGQEVILRCVPISNHLYFYWYRQILGQKVEFLVSFYNNEISEKSEIFDDQFSVERPDGSNFTLKIRSTKLEDSAMYFCASSESRTPGAFFGQGTRLTVV.

The J gene is TRBJ2-1, the V gene TRBV7-6; possibly TRBD1 for D (7 bases). The CDR3 spans 17 residues. The germline V and J ends were trimmed by 2 bases and 0 bases, with 14 bases remaining between them. Germline assignment: CDR1 SGHVS and CDR2 FNYEAQ. This chain's CDR3 is CASSLSQGGHSYNEQFF. DNA for the CDR3: TGTGCCAGCAGCTTAAGCCAGGGGGGTCACTCCTACAATGAGCAGTTCTTC.